The 17 T cell receptor beta chains below all came from one sample that was sequenced in a study of Graves' ophthalmopathy and Graves' hyperthyroidism. The study amplified TCR beta CDR3 regions using RNA transcripts. In the first round, RT-PCR was carried out with HTBI primers, and a multiplex PCR formed the second round. TCRdb processed the multiplex PCR reads anew with MiXCR; each CDR3 protein has one entry. This table has a few hundred thousand distinct CDR3 sequences, less than 45% appearing once. Sequenced material: peripheral blood or thyroid tissue (not recorded which). The receptors were gathered from an adult man with Graves' hyperthyroidism.

The V and J genes are TRBV20-1 and TRBJ2-7; D unresolved. This CDR3 is built from 12 residues. V was cut by 6 bases and J by 3 bases, with 12 bases left in between. The germline V gene encodes CDR1 DFQATT and CDR2 SNEGSKA (reference sequence). CDR3 protein: CSATLLGYEQYF. The CDR3 coding sequence is TGCAGTGCCACGTTACTCGGCTACGAGCAGTACTTC.

This clonotype was observed at least ten times. This chain joins TRBV7-9 and TRBJ2-2; no clear D gene. Germline assignment: CDR1 SEHNR and CDR2 FQNEAQ (reference sequence). V dropped 2 bases and J dropped 6 bases, with 7 bases sitting between them. The CDR3 extends over 13 amino acids. This CDR3 reads CASSLMGPGELFF. The CDR3 coding sequence is TGTGCCAGCAGCTTAATGGGTCCCGGGGAGCTGTTTTTT.

This clonotype was observed at least ten times. The chain recombines TRBV7-9 with TRBJ2-5; D is possibly TRBD2 (5 bases). The V gene lost 0 bases and the J gene lost 5 bases, with 13 bases spanning the gap. This CDR3 contains 15 residues. CDR1 and CDR2 from the germline V gene are SEHNR and FQNEAQ (reference sequence). DNA of the CDR3: TGTGCCAGCAGCTTAGCCGTTAGCCGAGGGGAGACCCAGTACTTC. Its protein product is CASSLAVSRGETQYF.

This clonotype was picked up many times. CDR3 DNA: TGCGCCAGCGGATTATCGGCGGGAGCAAGGTACGAGCAGTACTTC. The encoded protein is CASGLSAGARYEQYF. The chain couples TRBV10-2 to TRBJ2-7, with 7 positions matching TRBD2. Germline loops: CDR1 WSHSY, CDR2 SAAADI. This CDR3 spans 15 amino acids. Trimming took 8 bases from V and 4 from J; bases not matched to a gene: 14.

This clonotype was observed many times. DNA of the CDR3: TGTGCCAGCAGCCACCCCGGTGGAAACACCATATATTTT. Residues: CASSHPGGNTIYF. The chain carries TRBV14 and TRBJ1-3; no reliable D call. V was cut by 3 bases and J by 3 bases, with 6 bases left in between. The CDR3 runs to 13 residues. Per germline, CDR1 SGHDN and CDR2 FVKESK.

Details on this clonotype: Given a much more abundant clone one base away, this may be a read error. J is TRBJ2-7 and V is TRBV12-3 or TRBV12-4; 11 bases map to TRBD2. The CDR3 runs to 14 residues. CDR3 coding DNA: TGTGCTAGTGGCGGGACTAGCGGACCCTACGGGCAGTACTTC. Protein product: CASGGTSGPYGQYF.

The chain joins TRBV19 to TRBJ1-1; D gene ambiguous. The V end was cut by 2 bases, the J end by 1 base, with 5 bases between. This CDR3 has 13 amino acids. Germline V gene data show CDR1 as LNHDA and CDR2 as SQIVND (reference sequence). The CDR3 coding sequence is TGTGCCAGTAGTATATACAGGAACACTGAAGCTTTCTTT. Amino acids: CASSIYRNTEAFF.

This clonotype was detected many times. The chain employs TRBV9 and TRBJ2-5, with 9 bases lining up with TRBD2. The V gene's germline CDR1 is SGDLS and CDR2 YYNGEE. Trimming took 0 bases from V and 5 from J; bases not matched to a gene: 8. CDR3 length equals 16 residues. This CDR3 reads CASSVAGLAGAETQYF. The CDR3 DNA reads TGTGCCAGCAGCGTAGCGGGACTAGCTGGAGCGGAGACCCAGTACTTC.

The chain recombines TRBV12-3 or TRBV12-4 with TRBJ2-6; 7 positions match TRBD1. The CDR3 length is 15 residues. The junction had 1 base not matched to a gene; V was cut back by 5 bases and J by 0 bases. The CDR3 nucleotides read TGTGCCAGCAGTGGGGACAGCTCTGGGGCCAACGTCCTGACTTTC. It specifies CASSGDSSGANVLTF.

With respect to this clonotype: A read error is possible here, since a much larger clone lies one base away. The chain links TRBV24-1 to TRBJ1-1; no clear D gene. Germline CDR1 reads KGHDR; CDR2 reads SFDVKD. The CDR3 runs 14 residues. Between the trimmed V and J ends, which lost 7 bases and 1 base, there was a span of 12 bases. CDR3 loop: CATRPNKPNTEAFF. CDR3 nucleotides: TGTGCCACCAGGCCTAACAAGCCGAACACTGAAGCTTTCTTT.

This clonotype has a count of ten or more. The CDR3 DNA follows: TGCGCCAGCAGCCAAGAGGGACTAGTTCTGTACGAGCAGTACTTC. It specifies CASSQEGLVLYEQYF. J is TRBJ2-7 and V is TRBV4-1; 8 positions agree with TRBD2. The CDR3 is 15 residues long. J lost 4 bases, V lost 0 bases, and 5 bases had no gene match. Germline V gene sequence: CDR1 MGHRA, CDR2 YSYEKL.

Remarks on this clonotype: This CDR3 fails to terminate in the conserved phenylalanine or tryptophan, so it likely reflects a read error. The limits of the CDR3 on the DNA are not certain, so only TCRdb's listed CDR3 is given. J is TRBJ2-2 and V is TRBV24-1; the DNA was not used to check the table's D call, TRBD2. The length of the CDR3 is 11 amino acids, counting both ends. Germline V lookup: CDR1 KGHDR, CDR2 SFDVKD. This chain's CDR3 is CATSGSSRGGL.

The gene calls are TRBV7-2 and TRBJ2-7; D call uncertain. The CDR3 extends over 15 amino acids. Germline values: CDR1 SGHTA, CDR2 FQGNSA. Deletions cut 4 bases from V and 2 bases from J, with 15 bases between. CDR3 bases: TGTGCCAGCAGCTCCCTAGTACAGCCTCCCTACGAGCAGTACTTC. This translates into CASSSLVQPPYEQYF.

This clonotype was detected only a few times. CDR3 amino acids: CASIYRGPWFNTGELFF. The CDR3 DNA sequence: TGTGCCAGCATATACAGGGGCCCCTGGTTTAACACCGGGGAGCTGTTTTTT. The chain uses TRBV7-9 and TRBJ2-2; the match to TRBD1 covers 7 bases. CDR1 and CDR2 from the germline V gene are SEHNR and FQNEAQ (reference sequence). V was clipped by 7 bases and J by 2 bases; unmatched bases: 13. CDR3 size: 17 residues.

There are many counts of this clonotype. The chain couples TRBV4-1 to TRBJ1-2; D gene ambiguous. The germline CDR1 and CDR2 sequences are MGHRA and YSYEKL. With 2 bases removed from V and 4 bases from J, the gap between germline ends came to 8 bases. The CDR3 covers 13 residues. The chain's CDR3 is CASSQRGFYGYTF. DNA for the CDR3: TGCGCCAGCAGCCAACGCGGGTTCTATGGCTACACCTTC.

This clonotype came up many times. The chain uses TRBV2 and TRBJ2-5; a possible D gene is TRBD1 (6 bases). There are 13 residues in the CDR3. V lost 6 bases and J lost 5, with 13 bases in between. From germline, CDR1 is SNHLY and CDR2 FYNNEI. DNA for the CDR3: TGTGCCAGCAGCCAACAGGGCGGGGAGACCCAGTACTTC. Translation gives CASSQQGGETQYF.

Concerning this clonotype itself: The germline gene is not matched at one end of the junction; a read error may be the cause. In DNA form, the CDR3 reads TGTCCCAGCAGTTTAGCCTCAGGGGGCGAGCAGTACTTC. It translates to CPSSLASGGEQYF. This chain links TRBV5-1 with TRBJ2-7; 7 bases map to TRBD1. Germline-derived CDR1 and CDR2 are SGHRS and YFSETQ. The CDR3 has 13 amino acids.